This T cell receptor beta chain comes out of a study of cytomegalovirus exposure and HLA in healthy donors. Across the study: In an earlier analysis, 95 million to 130 million unique TCR beta sequences were found from some 200 million T cells.

This clone turned up a few times. Its antigen is still unknown. Vbeta (60) and Jbeta (13) primers were used in the PCR. Repertoires were generated with immunoSEQ multiplex PCR, while TCRdb's copy carries only in-frame clones and drops some. The sample shows 85,000 to 100,000 clones, around three quarters of them seen only once. The CDR3 length is 15 residues. Trimming cost V 4 bases and J 6 bases, with 16 bases left between them. Germline CDR1 is SGHTA and CDR2 is FQGNSA. Points from the study as a whole: Analyses of presence and absence presupposed an approximately uniform sequencing depth across donors. A classifier reportedly called cytomegalovirus status with high sensitivity and specificity.

The chain links TRBV7-2 to TRBJ1-3; a weak D match, TRBD1 (6 bases). Sequenced input: PBMCs. The TCR comes from a male donor in good health and CMV-seropositive. CDR3 sequence reads: CASSSRWGQENTIYF. CDR3 nucleotides: TGTGCCAGCAGCTCTCGCTGGGGGCAGGAAAACACCATATATTTT.